This entry is about one T cell receptor beta chain. The data originate from a study of blood T cell repertoires in COVID-19. Across the whole study: The cDNA or gDNA used as material had been derived from T cells, B-cell-depleted T cells, or PBMCs.

The V and J ends lost 5 bases and 2 bases, in that order; junction bases with no gene match: 5. The CDR3 runs to 14 residues. Germline assignment: CDR1 SGHAT and CDR2 FQNNGV. Original analysis: Researchers report that nucleated cell counts were estimated from reference gene primer amplification. Libraries were prepared by immunoSEQ multiplex PCR; TCRdb keeps only in-frame clonotypes and omits some of them. V and J calls and clone size are as listed in that table; D and trimming were resolved from the DNA. The sample shows about 95,000 clones, roughly 81% of them seen only once. The material sequenced was peripheral blood. This sequence was found in a man older than 75 with COVID-19, enrolled during active disease. The V call is TRBV11-2, the J call TRBJ2-5; TRBD1 matches at 7 bases. CDR3 nucleotides: TGTGCCAGCAGCACCTCGGGACAGCAAGAGACCCAGTACTTC. Translated, it gives CASSTSGQQETQYF. The full variable domain, with the rest looked up from reference TRBV11-2 and TRBJ2-5, is EAGVAQSPRYKIIEKRQSVAFWCNPISGHATLYWYQQILGQGPKLLIQFQNNGVVDDSQLPKDRFSAERLKGVDSTLKIQPAKLEDSAVYLCASSTSGQQETQYFGPGTRLLVL.